This T cell receptor beta chain was identified in a study of T cell responses to AZD1222 COVID-19 vaccine. Study outcomes and limitations: Close to half of spike-specific TCRs reportedly recognize unmutated variant regions.

Method: immunoSEQ multiplex PCR; TCRdb's copy keeps in-frame clones and lacks some. There are 75,000 to 95,000 clones in the sample; approximately 90% occur only once, and around 30% lies in the top ten. Worth noting for this clone: Its antigen is unknown.

The source is an adult who received the AZD1222 COVID-19 vaccine. The sample here was peripheral blood, taken 28 days after the second AZD1222 dose.

This CDR3 reads CASKGGTNEKLFF. The CDR3 DNA follows: TGTGCCAGCAAGGGAGGAACTAATGAAAAACTGTTTTTT. V is TRBV27 and J is TRBJ1-4; no clear D. V was clipped by 7 bases and J by 1 base, with 7 bases between them. The CDR3 has 13 residues. CDR1 is MNHEY, CDR2 SMNVEV, per germline (reference sequence).